This T cell receptor (beta chain) was sequenced in a study of T-cell memory formation after mild COVID-19. Germline CDR1 reads SGHRS; CDR2 reads YFSETQ. The V end was cut by 4 bases, the J end by 2 bases, with 7 bases between. The CDR3 consists of 12 residues. Libraries for TCRalpha and TCRbeta carried sample barcodes and unique molecular identifiers via 5'RACE. TCRdb reanalysed the 5' RACE reads using MiXCR and keeps one entry per CDR3 protein. The sample comprises approximately 500,000 distinct CDR3 sequences, 25% of which are singletons, and around 13% rests with the top ten. At least ten counts were recorded for this clonotype.

The material sequenced was PBMCs or a T cell subset sorted from them (not recorded which). The origin of this receptor is an adult woman who had mild COVID-19 (a few samples of this study predate the infection). Cell type and time point are not known. The rearrangement uses TRBV5-1 and TRBJ2-7; D possibly corresponds to TRBD2 (5 bases). The CDR3 region has the DNA TGCGCCAGCAGCCTGAGGGCCTACGAGCAGTACTTC. Protein: CASSLRAYEQYF.